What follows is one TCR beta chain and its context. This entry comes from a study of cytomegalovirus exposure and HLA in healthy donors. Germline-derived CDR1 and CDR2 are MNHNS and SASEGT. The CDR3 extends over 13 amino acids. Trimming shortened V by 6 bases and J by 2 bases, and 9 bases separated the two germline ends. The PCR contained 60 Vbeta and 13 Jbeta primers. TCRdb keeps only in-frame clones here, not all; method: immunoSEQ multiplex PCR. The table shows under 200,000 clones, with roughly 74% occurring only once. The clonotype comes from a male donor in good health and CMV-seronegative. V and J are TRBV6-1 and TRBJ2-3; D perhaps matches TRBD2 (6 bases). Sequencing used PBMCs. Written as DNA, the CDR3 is TGTGCCAGCAGCCGGGACTCCACAGATACGCAGTATTTT. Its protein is CASSRDSTDTQYF.